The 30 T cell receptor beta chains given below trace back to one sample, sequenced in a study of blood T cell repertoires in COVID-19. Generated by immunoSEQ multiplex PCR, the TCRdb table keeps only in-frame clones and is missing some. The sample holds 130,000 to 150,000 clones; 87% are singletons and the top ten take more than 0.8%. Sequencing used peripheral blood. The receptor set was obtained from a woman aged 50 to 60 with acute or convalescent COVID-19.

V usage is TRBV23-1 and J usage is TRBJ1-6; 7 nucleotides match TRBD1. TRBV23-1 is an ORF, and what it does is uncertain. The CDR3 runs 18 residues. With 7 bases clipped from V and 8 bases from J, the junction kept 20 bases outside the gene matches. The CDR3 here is CASNTVQGFGQWDSPLHF. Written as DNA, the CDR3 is TGCGCCAGCAATACGGTACAGGGGTTCGGGCAATGGGATTCACCCCTCCACTTT.

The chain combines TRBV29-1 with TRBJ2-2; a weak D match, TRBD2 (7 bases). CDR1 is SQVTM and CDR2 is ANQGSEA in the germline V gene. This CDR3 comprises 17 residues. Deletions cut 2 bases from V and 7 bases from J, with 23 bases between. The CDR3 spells CSVEPLEVGGASGELFF. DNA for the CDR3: TGCAGCGTTGAACCGCTGGAAGTTGGGGGGGCCAGCGGGGAGCTGTTTTTT.

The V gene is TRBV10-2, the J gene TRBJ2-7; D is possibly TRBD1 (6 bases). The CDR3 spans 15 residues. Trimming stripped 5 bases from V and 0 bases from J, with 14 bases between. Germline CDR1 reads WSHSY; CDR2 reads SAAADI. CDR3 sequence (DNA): TGCGCCAGCAGTACCCCGGGACACCTCTCCTACGAGCAGTACTTC. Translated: CASSTPGHLSYEQYF.

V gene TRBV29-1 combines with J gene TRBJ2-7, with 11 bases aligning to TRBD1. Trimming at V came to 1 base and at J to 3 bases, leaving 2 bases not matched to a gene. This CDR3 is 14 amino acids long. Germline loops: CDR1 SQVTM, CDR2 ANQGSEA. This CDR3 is CSVEGGQGGYEQYF. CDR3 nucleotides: TGCAGCGTTGAAGGGGGACAGGGGGGCTACGAGCAGTACTTC.

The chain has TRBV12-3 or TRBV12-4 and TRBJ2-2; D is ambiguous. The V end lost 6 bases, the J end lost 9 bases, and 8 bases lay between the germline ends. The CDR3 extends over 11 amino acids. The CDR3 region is CASSPLWELFF. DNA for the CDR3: TGTGCCAGCAGCCCTCTGTGGGAGCTGTTTTTT.

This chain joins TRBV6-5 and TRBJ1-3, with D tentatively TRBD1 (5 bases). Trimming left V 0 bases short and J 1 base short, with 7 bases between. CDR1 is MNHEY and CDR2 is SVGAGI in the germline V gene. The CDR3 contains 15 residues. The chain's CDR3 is CASSYSAGSGNTIYF. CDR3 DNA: TGTGCCAGCAGTTACTCAGCAGGGTCTGGAAACACCATATATTTT.

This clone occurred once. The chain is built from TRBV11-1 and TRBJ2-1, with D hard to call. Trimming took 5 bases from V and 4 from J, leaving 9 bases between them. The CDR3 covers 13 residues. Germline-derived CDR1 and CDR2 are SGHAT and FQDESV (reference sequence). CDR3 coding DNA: TGTGCCAGCAGCGAAAGCGAGTACAATGAGCAGTTCTTC. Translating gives CASSESEYNEQFF.

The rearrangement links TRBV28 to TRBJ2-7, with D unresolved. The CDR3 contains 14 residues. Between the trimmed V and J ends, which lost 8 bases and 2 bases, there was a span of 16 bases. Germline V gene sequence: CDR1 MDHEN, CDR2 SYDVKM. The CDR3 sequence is CASCLRVRTYEQYF. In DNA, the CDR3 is TGTGCCAGCTGCCTCCGGGTAAGGACCTACGAGCAGTACTTC.

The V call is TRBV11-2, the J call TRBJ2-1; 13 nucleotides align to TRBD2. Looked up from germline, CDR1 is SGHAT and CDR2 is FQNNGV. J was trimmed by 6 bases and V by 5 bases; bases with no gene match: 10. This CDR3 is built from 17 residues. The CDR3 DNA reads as TGTGCCAGCAGCCCTCTACTAGCGGGGGGGCTCAGCAATGAGCAGTTCTTC. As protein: CASSPLLAGGLSNEQFF.

CDR3 nucleotides: TGTGCCAGCAGTTACTCGCGAGGCGGGCAGTACTTC. Its protein product is CASSYSRGGQYF. The J gene is TRBJ2-7, the V gene TRBV6-2 or TRBV6-3, with D unresolved. With 0 bases removed from V and 9 bases from J, the gap between germline ends came to 9 bases. The CDR3 runs to 12 residues. Germline V gives CDR1 MNHEY, CDR2 SVGEGT.

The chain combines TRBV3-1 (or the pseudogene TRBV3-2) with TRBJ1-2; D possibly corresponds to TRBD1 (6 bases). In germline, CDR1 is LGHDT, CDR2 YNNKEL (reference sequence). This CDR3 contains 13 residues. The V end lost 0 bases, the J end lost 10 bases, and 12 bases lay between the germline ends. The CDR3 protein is CASSQDLNRDYTF. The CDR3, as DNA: TGTGCCAGCAGCCAAGATCTAAACAGGGACTACACCTTC.

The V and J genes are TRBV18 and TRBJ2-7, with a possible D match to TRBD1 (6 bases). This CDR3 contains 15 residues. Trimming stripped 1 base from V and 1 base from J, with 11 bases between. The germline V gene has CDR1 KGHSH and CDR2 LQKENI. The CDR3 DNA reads TGTGCCAGCTCACCACTTCAGGGGATTTCCTACGAGCAGTACTTC. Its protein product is CASSPLQGISYEQYF.

CDR3 protein: CASTGQANTEAFF. The CDR3 DNA sequence: TGTGCCAGCACGGGACAGGCGAACACTGAAGCTTTCTTT. The V gene is TRBV2, the J gene TRBJ1-1, with 8 bases identical to TRBD1. The germline CDR1 and CDR2 sequences are SNHLY and FYNNEI. V was clipped by 7 bases and J by 1 base; unmatched bases: 2. This CDR3 region has 13 residues.

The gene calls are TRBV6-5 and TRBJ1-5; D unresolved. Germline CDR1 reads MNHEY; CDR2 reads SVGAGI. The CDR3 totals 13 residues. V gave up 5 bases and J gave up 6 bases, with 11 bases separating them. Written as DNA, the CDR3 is TGTGCCAGCAGTCCCACCTGGAGTCAGCCCCAGCATTTT. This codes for CASSPTWSQPQHF.

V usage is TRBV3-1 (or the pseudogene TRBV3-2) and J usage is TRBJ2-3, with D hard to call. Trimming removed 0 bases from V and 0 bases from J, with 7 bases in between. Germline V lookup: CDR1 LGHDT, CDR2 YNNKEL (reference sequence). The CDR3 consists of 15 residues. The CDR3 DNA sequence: TGTGCCAGCAGCCAAGAACTGTTTAGCACAGATACGCAGTATTTT. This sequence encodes CASSQELFSTDTQYF.

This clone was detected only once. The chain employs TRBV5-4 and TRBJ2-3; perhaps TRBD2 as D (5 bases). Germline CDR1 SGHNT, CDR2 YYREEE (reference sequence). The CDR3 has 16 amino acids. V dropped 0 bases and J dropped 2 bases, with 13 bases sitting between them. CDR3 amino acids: CASSLGRRGDTDTQYF. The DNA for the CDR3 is TGTGCCAGCAGCTTGGGAAGACGGGGAGACACAGATACGCAGTATTTT.

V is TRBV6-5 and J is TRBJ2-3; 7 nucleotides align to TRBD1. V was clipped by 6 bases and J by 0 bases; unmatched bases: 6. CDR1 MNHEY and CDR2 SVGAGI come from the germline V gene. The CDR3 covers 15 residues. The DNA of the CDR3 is TGTGCCAGCAGCACAAGACAGGGCAGCACAGATACGCAGTATTTT. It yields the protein CASSTRQGSTDTQYF.

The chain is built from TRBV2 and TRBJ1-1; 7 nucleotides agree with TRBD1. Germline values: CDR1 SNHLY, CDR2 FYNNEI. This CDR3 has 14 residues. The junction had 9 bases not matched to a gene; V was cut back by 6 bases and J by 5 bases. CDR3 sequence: CASRTDREWTEAFF. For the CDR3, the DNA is TGTGCCAGCAGGACCGACAGGGAGTGGACTGAAGCTTTCTTT.

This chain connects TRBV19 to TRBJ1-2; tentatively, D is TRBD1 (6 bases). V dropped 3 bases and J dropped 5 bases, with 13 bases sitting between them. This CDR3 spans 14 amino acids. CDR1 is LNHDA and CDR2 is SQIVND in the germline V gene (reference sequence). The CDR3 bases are TGTGCCAGTAGTATGGAAGGGGGTCGGTATGGCTACACCTTC. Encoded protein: CASSMEGGRYGYTF.

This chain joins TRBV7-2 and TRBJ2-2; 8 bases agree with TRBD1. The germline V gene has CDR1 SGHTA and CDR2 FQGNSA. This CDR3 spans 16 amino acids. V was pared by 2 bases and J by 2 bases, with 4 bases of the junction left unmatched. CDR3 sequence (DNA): TGTGCCAGCAGCTTACTAGGACAGGGCAACACCGGGGAGCTGTTTTTT. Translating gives CASSLLGQGNTGELFF.

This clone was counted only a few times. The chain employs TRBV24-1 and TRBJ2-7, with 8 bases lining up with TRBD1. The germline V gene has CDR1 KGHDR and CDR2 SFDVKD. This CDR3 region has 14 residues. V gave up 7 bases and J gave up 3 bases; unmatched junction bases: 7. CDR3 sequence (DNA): TGTGCCACCAGCGAAGACAGGGGTGGCTACGAGCAGTACTTC. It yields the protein CATSEDRGGYEQYF.

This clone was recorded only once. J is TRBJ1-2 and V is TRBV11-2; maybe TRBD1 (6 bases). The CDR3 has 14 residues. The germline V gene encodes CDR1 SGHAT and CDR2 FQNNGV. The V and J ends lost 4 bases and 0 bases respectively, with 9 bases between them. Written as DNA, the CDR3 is TGTGCCAGCAGCTCGGGACAAACTAACTATGGCTACACCTTC. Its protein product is CASSSGQTNYGYTF.

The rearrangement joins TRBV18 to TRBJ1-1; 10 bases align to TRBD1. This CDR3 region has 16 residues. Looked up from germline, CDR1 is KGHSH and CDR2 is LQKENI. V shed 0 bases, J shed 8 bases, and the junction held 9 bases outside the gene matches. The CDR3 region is CASSPPNLDRGKEAFF. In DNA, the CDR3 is TGTGCCAGCTCACCACCTAACTTGGACAGGGGGAAAGAAGCTTTCTTT.

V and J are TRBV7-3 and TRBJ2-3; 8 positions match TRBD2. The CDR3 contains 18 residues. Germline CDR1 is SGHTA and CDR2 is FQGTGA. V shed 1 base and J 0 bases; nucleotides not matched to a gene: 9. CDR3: CASSLNPGGVTSTDTQYF. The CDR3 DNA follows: TGTGCCAGCAGCTTAAATCCGGGAGGGGTCACAAGCACAGATACGCAGTATTTT. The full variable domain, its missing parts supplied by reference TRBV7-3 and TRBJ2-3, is GAGVSQTPSNKVTEKGKYVELRCDPISGHTALYWYRQSLGQGPEFLIYFQGTGAADDSGLPNDRFFAVRPEGSVSTLKIQRTERGDSAVYLCASSLNPGGVTSTDTQYFGPGTRLTVL.

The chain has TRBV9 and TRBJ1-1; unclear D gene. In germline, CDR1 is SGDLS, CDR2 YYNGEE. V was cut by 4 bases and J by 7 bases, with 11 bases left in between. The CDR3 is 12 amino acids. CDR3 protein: CASSPEAIEAFF. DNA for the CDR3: TGTGCCAGCAGCCCCGAGGCTATTGAAGCTTTCTTT.

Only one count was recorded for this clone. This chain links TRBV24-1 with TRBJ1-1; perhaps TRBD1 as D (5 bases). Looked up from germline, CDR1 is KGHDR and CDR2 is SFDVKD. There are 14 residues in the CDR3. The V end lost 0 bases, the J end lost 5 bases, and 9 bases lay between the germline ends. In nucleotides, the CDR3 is TGTGCCACCAGTGATTTGAAGGGGAAGACTGAAGCTTTCTTT. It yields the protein CATSDLKGKTEAFF.

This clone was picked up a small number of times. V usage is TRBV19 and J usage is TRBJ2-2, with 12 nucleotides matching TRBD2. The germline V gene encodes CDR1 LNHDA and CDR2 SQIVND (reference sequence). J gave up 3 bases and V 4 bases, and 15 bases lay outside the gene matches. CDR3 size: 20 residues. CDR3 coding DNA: TGTGCCAGTAGTAAGGCTCTAGCGGGGGGGCTCCAACCCTACACCGGGGAGCTGTTTTTT. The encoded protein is CASSKALAGGLQPYTGELFF.

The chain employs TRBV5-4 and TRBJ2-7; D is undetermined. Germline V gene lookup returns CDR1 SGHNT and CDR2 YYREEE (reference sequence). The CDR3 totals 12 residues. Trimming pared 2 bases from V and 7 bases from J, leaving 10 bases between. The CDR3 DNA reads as TGTGCCAGCAGCTTACCTGGGCTTGAGCAGTACTTC. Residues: CASSLPGLEQYF.

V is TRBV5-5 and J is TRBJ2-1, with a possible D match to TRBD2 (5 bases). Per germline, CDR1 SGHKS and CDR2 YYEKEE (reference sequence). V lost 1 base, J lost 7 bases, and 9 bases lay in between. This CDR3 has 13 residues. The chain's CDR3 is CASSLFGENEQFF. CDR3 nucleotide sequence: TGTGCCAGCAGCTTGTTCGGGGAGAATGAGCAGTTCTTC.

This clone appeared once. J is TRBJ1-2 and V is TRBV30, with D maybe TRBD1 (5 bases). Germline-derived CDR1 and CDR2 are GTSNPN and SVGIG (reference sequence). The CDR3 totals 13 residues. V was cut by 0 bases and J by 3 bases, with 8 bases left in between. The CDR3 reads CAWSVLRDYGYTF. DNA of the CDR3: TGTGCCTGGAGTGTACTCAGGGACTATGGCTACACCTTC.